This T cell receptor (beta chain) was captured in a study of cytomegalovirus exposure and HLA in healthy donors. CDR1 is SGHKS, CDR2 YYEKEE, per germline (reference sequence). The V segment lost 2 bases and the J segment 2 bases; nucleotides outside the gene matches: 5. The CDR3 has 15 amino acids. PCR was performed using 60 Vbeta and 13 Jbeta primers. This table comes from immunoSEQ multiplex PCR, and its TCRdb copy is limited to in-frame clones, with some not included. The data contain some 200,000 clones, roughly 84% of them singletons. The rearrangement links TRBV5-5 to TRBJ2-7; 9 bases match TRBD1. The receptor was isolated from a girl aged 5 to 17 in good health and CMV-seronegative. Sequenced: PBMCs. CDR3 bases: TGTGCCAGCAGCTTATGGACAGGGGTAGCCTACGAGCAGTACTTC. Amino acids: CASSLWTGVAYEQYF.